Shown below are 29 T cell receptor beta chains from a single sample sequenced in a study of OX40 agonist ivuxolimab in advanced cancers. The table came from immunoSEQ multiplex PCR; TCRdb's copy has only in-frame clones and leaves some out. The data contain around 94,000 clones, 92% of them singletons. The source was CD4+ or CD8+ T cells sorted from blood, collected in a trial of the OX40 agonist ivuxolimab. Receptors were obtained from an adult with an advanced solid tumor such as melanoma, head and neck, liver or kidney cancer.

The table lists this clone with a count of one. This chain uses TRBV30 with TRBJ1-5; D possibly corresponds to TRBD1 (5 bases). The germline V and J ends were trimmed by 1 base and 0 bases, with 10 bases remaining between them. CDR3 length: 15 amino acids. Per germline, CDR1 GTSNPN and CDR2 SVGIG (reference sequence). CDR3 region: CAWSGGTYSNQPQHF. In DNA, the CDR3 is TGTGCCTGGAGTGGGGGCACCTATAGCAATCAGCCCCAGCATTTT.

This rearrangement joins TRBV28 to TRBJ1-2; D remains unclear. With 3 bases removed from V and 7 bases from J, the gap between germline ends came to 12 bases. The germline gives CDR1 MDHEN, CDR2 SYDVKM. The CDR3 has 13 residues. The DNA of the CDR3 is TGTGCCAGCAGTTTGGAGGGAGCGATTGGCTACACCTTC. It encodes CASSLEGAIGYTF.

The genes are TRBV13 and TRBJ2-1; 11 positions match TRBD2. The germline V gene has CDR1 PRHDT and CDR2 FYEKMQ (reference sequence). With V trimmed by 2 bases and J by 9 bases, 6 bases remained unmatched. CDR3 size: 15 residues. CDR3 in DNA: TGTGCCAGCAGCTTACGACTAGCGGGAACCGGTGAGCAGTTCTTC. Protein product: CASSLRLAGTGEQFF. Full variable domain (rest looked up from reference TRBV13 and TRBJ2-1): AAGVIQSPRHLIKEKRETATLKCYPIPRHDTVYWYQQGPGQDPQFLISFYEKMQSDKGSIPDRFSAQQFSDYHSELNMSSLELGDSALYFCASSLRLAGTGEQFFGPGTRLTVL.

This chain joins TRBV6-5 and TRBJ1-1, with D possibly TRBD1 on 5 matching bases. CDR3 length equals 15 residues. CDR1 is MNHEY, CDR2 SVGAGI, per germline. V dropped 0 bases and J dropped 0 bases, with 8 bases sitting between them. The CDR3 DNA follows: TGTGCCAGCAGTTACTCTATGGGGCTGAACACTGAAGCTTTCTTT. This encodes CASSYSMGLNTEAFF.

The CDR3 DNA is TGCGCCAGCAGCCGCCCGGTAGCGGGCCCAGTCAATGAGCAGTTCTTC. Amino acids: CASSRPVAGPVNEQFF. This chain joins TRBV4-1 and TRBJ2-1, with 7 bases identical to TRBD2. Trimming removed 4 bases from V and 6 bases from J; junction bases left unmatched: 12. In germline, CDR1 is MGHRA, CDR2 YSYEKL. CDR3 length: 16 residues.

The chain uses TRBV6-1 and TRBJ1-2; 8 bases are a match to TRBD1. The ends lost 5 bases at V and 6 bases at J; junction bases unmatched: 2. From germline, CDR1 is MNHNS and CDR2 SASEGT. The CDR3 sequence is 12 residues long. For the CDR3, the DNA is TGTGCCAGCAGTCGACAGGGGAATGGCTACACCTTC. This sequence encodes CASSRQGNGYTF.

The chain has TRBV6-5 and TRBJ2-1, with D possibly being TRBD1 (5 bases). Germline V lookup: CDR1 MNHEY, CDR2 SVGAGI. Trimming stripped 5 bases from V and 7 bases from J, with 12 bases between. The CDR3 is 13 amino acids. In DNA form, the CDR3 reads TGTGCCAGCAGTCGACAGCTAGTGAATGAGCAGTTCTTC. It translates to CASSRQLVNEQFF.

The chain employs TRBV30 and TRBJ1-4; 8 bases agree with TRBD1. V dropped 3 bases and J dropped 5; count of bases not matched to a gene: 5. Germline CDR1 reads GTSNPN; CDR2 reads SVGIG (reference sequence). The CDR3 has 14 amino acids. The CDR3 bases are TGTGCCTGGAGCACCGGGACAGGAAATGAAAAACTGTTTTTT. Translating it yields CAWSTGTGNEKLFF.

The genes are TRBV27 and TRBJ1-1; tentatively, D is TRBD1 (6 bases). V was clipped by 4 bases and J by 2 bases, with 8 bases between them. Germline loops: CDR1 MNHEY, CDR2 SMNVEV (reference sequence). The CDR3 is 13 residues long. CDR3 loop: CASSSTGNTEAFF. The CDR3 DNA reads as TGTGCCAGCAGTTCGACAGGAAACACTGAAGCTTTCTTT.

This chain links TRBV9 with TRBJ2-1, with 9 nucleotides matching TRBD2. The V and J ends lost 5 bases and 6 bases, in that order; junction bases with no gene match: 9. From germline, CDR1 is SGDLS and CDR2 YYNGEE. The CDR3 runs to 15 residues. The CDR3 region is CASRVSGRNPNEQFF. In DNA, the CDR3 is TGTGCCAGCAGGGTCAGCGGGAGGAATCCCAATGAGCAGTTCTTC.

This chain uses TRBV7-2 with TRBJ1-6; weak D call: TRBD1 (5 bases). This CDR3 spans 17 amino acids. Trimming shortened V by 1 base and J by 0 bases, and 10 bases separated the two germline ends. The germline CDR1 and CDR2 sequences are SGHTA and FQGNSA. This CDR3 is CASSLGSGTSYNSPLHF. The CDR3 coding sequence is TGTGCCAGCAGCTTAGGGTCAGGGACCTCCTATAATTCACCCCTCCACTTT.

This clone appeared once. The chain couples TRBV27 to TRBJ2-5; TRBD1 matches 9 bases. The J call is in doubt because the DNA end fits TRBJ2-7 better. CDR3 length: 15 residues. Germline V lookup: CDR1 MNHEY, CDR2 SMNVEV (reference sequence). The CDR3 DNA is TGTGCCAGCAGTTTTGGGACAGGGCCTTCCTACGAGCAGTACTTC. Residues: CASSFGTGPSYEQYF.

The rearrangement uses TRBV29-1 and TRBJ1-1, with TRBD1 as a possible D gene (5 bases). The CDR3 contains 10 residues. CDR1 and CDR2 from the germline V gene are SQVTM and ANQGSEA. V dropped 7 bases and J dropped 8 bases, with 11 bases sitting between them. Here the CDR3 DNA reads TGCAGCGCCCTTGCAGGGGAAGCTTTCTTT. This translates into CSALAGEAFF.

The chain uses TRBV5-4 and TRBJ2-2; D is uncertain. In germline, CDR1 is SGHNT, CDR2 YYREEE (reference sequence). Trimming took 2 bases from V and 6 from J, leaving 8 bases between them. The CDR3 contains 13 residues. The CDR3 reads CASSFLAAGELFF. CDR3 bases: TGTGCCAGCAGCTTCCTCGCGGCCGGGGAGCTGTTTTTT.

V and J are TRBV23-1 and TRBJ1-1; 8 bases map to TRBD1. TRBV23-1 is noted as an ORF with a role that remains uncertain. This CDR3 region has 17 residues. J gave up 3 bases and V 4 bases, and 13 bases lay outside the gene matches. The CDR3 nucleotides read TGCGCCAGCAGTCGCCCGACCCAGGGGGCTTGGGACACTGAAGCTTTCTTT. As protein: CASSRPTQGAWDTEAFF.

This chain links TRBV4-1 with TRBJ1-5, with a tentative D call TRBD1 (6 bases). V lost 0 bases, J lost 1 base, and 16 bases lay in between. Germline loops: CDR1 MGHRA, CDR2 YSYEKL. The length of the CDR3 is 18 residues. The CDR3 sequence: CASSQDTSPGASNQPQHF. DNA of the CDR3: TGCGCCAGCAGCCAAGATACTTCCCCGGGGGCCAGCAATCAGCCCCAGCATTTT.

For the CDR3, the DNA is TGTGCCAGCAGTAAGCGACTAGCGGGGACCTACTACAATGAGCAGTTCTTC. This sequence encodes CASSKRLAGTYYNEQFF. The chain links TRBV2 to TRBJ2-1; 11 bases are shared with TRBD2. In germline, CDR1 is SNHLY, CDR2 FYNNEI. This CDR3 spans 17 amino acids. After removal of 5 bases from V and 3 bases from J, the junction contained 9 bases not matched to a gene.

The chain has TRBV4-1 and TRBJ2-7; D remains ambiguous. The CDR3 extends over 13 amino acids. From germline, CDR1 is MGHRA and CDR2 YSYEKL. V was shortened by 1 base and J by 3 bases, with 7 bases between the two germline ends. CDR3 nucleotides: TGCGCCAGCAGCCAAGTTGGTAGCTACGAGCAGTACTTC. Translation: CASSQVGSYEQYF.

The V and J genes are TRBV11-2 and TRBJ2-3; 8 nucleotides align to TRBD1. Unmatched junction bases numbered 3, after V lost 1 base and J lost 0 bases. The CDR3 consists of 16 residues. Germline assignment: CDR1 SGHAT and CDR2 FQNNGV. The CDR3 loop is CASSLGTGISTDTQYF. DNA of the CDR3: TGTGCCAGCAGCTTAGGGACAGGGATTAGCACAGATACGCAGTATTTT.

The sample holds one count of this clone. Distinct nucleotide sequences in the sample also encode this CDR3. The genes are TRBV6-5 and TRBJ2-7; no reliable D call. The CDR3 length is 11 residues. V was trimmed by 0 bases and J by 7 bases, leaving 4 bases between them. The germline CDR1 and CDR2 sequences are MNHEY and SVGAGI. The CDR3 reads CASSYSGEQYF. The CDR3 coding sequence is TGTGCCAGCAGTTACTCGGGGGAGCAGTACTTC.

This clone was seen a few times. A read error may account for a junction end that differs from germline. The chain uses TRBV7-9 and TRBJ1-6; 10 nucleotides match TRBD1. This CDR3 is built from 17 residues. Germline CDR1 reads SEHNR; CDR2 reads FQNEAQ (reference sequence). CDR3 sequence reads: CASSQVSGTGANSPLHF. CDR3 bases: TGCGCCAGCAGCCAAGTTAGCGGGACAGGGGCGAATTCACCCCTCCACTTT.

This rearrangement joins TRBV6-6 to TRBJ2-3; a possible D gene is TRBD2 (6 bases). This CDR3 has 15 residues. The V gene lost 0 bases and the J gene lost 0 bases, with 7 bases spanning the gap. Germline-derived CDR1 and CDR2 are MNHNY and SVGAGI (reference sequence). CDR3 in amino acids: CASSYSEGSTDTQYF. The CDR3 DNA is TGTGCCAGCAGTTACTCGGAGGGTAGCACAGATACGCAGTATTTT.

This chain joins TRBV5-6 and TRBJ2-7; D perhaps matches TRBD1 (5 bases). The length of the CDR3 is 16 residues. Germline CDR1 SGHDT, CDR2 YYEEEE. Trimming shortened V by 1 base and J by 0 bases, and 14 bases separated the two germline ends. The CDR3 region is CASSLLDRTNSYEQYF. The CDR3 DNA reads as TGTGCCAGCAGCTTGTTAGACAGAACAAACTCCTACGAGCAGTACTTC.

The chain employs TRBV7-6 and TRBJ2-1; TRBD1 matches at 11 bases. The CDR3 runs 17 residues. Germline V CDR1 and CDR2: SGHVS, FNYEAQ. V lost 5 bases and J lost 8; bases outside the gene matches: 14. The CDR3 DNA is TGTGCCAGCAGCCCCATGGATTGGACAGGGGGCGAATATGAGCAGTTCTTC. Its translation: CASSPMDWTGGEYEQFF. The full variable domain, rest sourced from reference TRBV7-6 and TRBJ2-1, is GAGVSQSPRYKVTKRGQDVALRCDPISGHVSLYWYRQALGQGPEFLTYFNYEAQQDKSGLPNDRFSAERPEGSISTLTIQRTEQRDSAMYRCASSPMDWTGGEYEQFFGPGTRLTVL.

The chain has TRBV28 and TRBJ2-7; D not resolved. The CDR3 loop spans 13 amino acids. Germline lookup yields CDR1 MDHEN and CDR2 SYDVKM. The V and J ends lost 7 bases and 1 base respectively, with 11 bases between them. CDR3 sequence reads: CASTFRPSYEQYF. DNA of the CDR3: TGTGCCAGCACGTTTAGGCCTTCCTACGAGCAGTACTTC.

V is TRBV15 and J is TRBJ2-3; D ambiguous. From germline, CDR1 is LNHNV and CDR2 YYDKDF (reference sequence). CDR3 length: 14 amino acids. V lost 0 bases and J 7 bases, leaving 11 bases between the germline ends. The CDR3 reads CATSRDLLEYTQYF. As DNA, the CDR3 is TGTGCCACCAGCAGAGATCTCCTGGAGTATACGCAGTATTTT.

This sequence joins TRBV10-2 and TRBJ2-7, with D hard to call. Germline V gives CDR1 WSHSY, CDR2 SAAADI. The CDR3 spans 11 residues. V lost 5 bases and J 5 bases, leaving 7 bases between the germline ends. CDR3 sequence: CASSQSHEQYF. In DNA, the CDR3 is TGCGCCAGCAGTCAAAGCCACGAGCAGTACTTC.

The chain links TRBV12-5 to TRBJ2-1; the D gene could be TRBD1 or TRBD2 (5 bases each). CDR1 is LGHNT, CDR2 FRNRAP, per germline. This CDR3 has 15 residues. The germline V and J ends were trimmed by 5 bases and 10 bases, with 21 bases remaining between them. CDR3: CASGRSGTPFLEQFF. DNA for the CDR3: TGTGCTAGTGGTCGCTCCGGGACCCCTTTCTTGGAGCAGTTCTTC.

The CDR3 DNA is TGTGCCAGCAGCTTAGGAAGAGGCGAGCAGTACTTC. Protein: CASSLGRGEQYF. V and J are TRBV13 and TRBJ2-5; D gene uncertain. The J call may be incorrect, as the DNA end agrees better with TRBJ2-7. The CDR3 contains 12 residues. Germline-derived CDR1 and CDR2 are PRHDT and FYEKMQ (reference sequence).